Following are 23 T cell receptor beta chains from one sample sequenced in a study of Ad26.COV2.S vaccination and SARS-CoV-2 variants. Treatment meaning: about 20 received Ad26.COV2.S at low or high dose, single or two shots; 5 received placebo; per-sample allocation not given. After the first vaccine or placebo injection, samples were drawn on day 63. TCRdb's table, derived via immunoSEQ multiplex PCR, lists solely in-frame clones and lacks some. The sample carries about 480,000 clones, approximately 90% recorded once. The input for sequencing was peripheral blood, taken in a trial of Ad26.COV2.S vaccine versus placebo. Source of these receptors: a person between 18 and 59 years old who received the Ad26.COV2.S COVID-19 vaccine or a placebo.

The chain combines TRBV29-1 with TRBJ2-5; D is ambiguous. This CDR3 region has 12 residues. Trimming removed 6 bases from V and 0 bases from J, with 8 bases in between. Germline assignment: CDR1 SQVTM and CDR2 ANQGSEA. In DNA form, the CDR3 reads TGCAGCGTATCCCCGTACCAAGAGACCCAGTACTTC. It specifies CSVSPYQETQYF.

The genes are TRBV6-5 and TRBJ2-7; D remains ambiguous. Germline V gene lookup returns CDR1 MNHEY and CDR2 SVGAGI. The length of the CDR3 is 11 residues. V dropped 6 bases and J dropped 6 bases, with 9 bases sitting between them. The CDR3 is CASRTPTEQYF. The DNA of the CDR3 is TGTGCCAGCAGGACACCTACCGAGCAGTACTTC.

This clone has only one observation. CDR3 DNA: TGTGCCAGCAGTTTGTCTAGCGGGAGAGCAGAGACCCAGTACTTC. Translated, it gives CASSLSSGRAETQYF. The rearrangement uses TRBV28 and TRBJ2-5; 10 bases map to TRBD2. The V and J ends lost 3 bases and 4 bases, in that order; junction bases with no gene match: 5. The CDR3 is 15 amino acids. Germline V gene sequence: CDR1 MDHEN, CDR2 SYDVKM.

The chain employs TRBV6-5 and TRBJ1-2, with 8 bases lining up with TRBD1. The CDR3 is made up of 14 amino acids. The germline CDR1 and CDR2 sequences are MNHEY and SVGAGI. V lost 8 bases to trimming and J lost 4 bases; unmatched junction nucleotides: 9. CDR3 sequence reads: CASQGAQTLYGYTF. DNA of the CDR3: TGTGCCAGCCAGGGGGCCCAAACCCTCTATGGCTACACCTTC.

This sequence joins TRBV20-1 and TRBJ1-2, with D unclear. Looked up from germline, CDR1 is DFQATT and CDR2 is SNEGSKA (reference sequence). V was shortened by 5 bases and J by 8 bases, with 12 bases between the two germline ends. This CDR3 is 11 amino acids long. Written as DNA, the CDR3 is TGCAGTGCTGCCCTCCGTGGCGGCTACACCTTC. Its translation is CSAALRGGYTF.

The chain combines TRBV4-2 with TRBJ2-1, with D possibly TRBD1 on 5 matching bases. The CDR3 extends over 14 amino acids. CDR1 and CDR2 (germline): LGHNA, YNFKEQ. V lost 9 bases and J lost 7, with 19 bases in between. The CDR3 sequence: CASSRGSGSNEQFF. The CDR3 nucleotides are TGTGCCAGTTCTAGGGGTTCTGGGTCAAATGAGCAGTTCTTC.

CDR3 region: CASSPLIAGSPDTQYF. In DNA, the CDR3 is TGTGCCAGCAGCCCCCTTATAGCGGGATCTCCTGATACGCAGTATTTT. The genes are TRBV5-4 and TRBJ2-3; 8 nucleotides agree with TRBD2. J gave up 6 bases and V 4 bases, and 13 bases lay outside the gene matches. The CDR3 consists of 16 residues. Germline V gives CDR1 SGHNT, CDR2 YYREEE (reference sequence).

In the case of this clone: In the same sample, other DNA sequences code for this CDR3. The rearrangement links TRBV28 to TRBJ2-7; TRBD2 matches at 7 bases. V dropped 8 bases and J dropped 3; count of bases not matched to a gene: 1. Germline V gives CDR1 MDHEN, CDR2 SYDVKM. The CDR3 loop spans 11 amino acids. CDR3 in DNA: TGTGCCAGCGGGAGGGTCTACGAGCAGTACTTC. It codes for CASGRVYEQYF.

The chain is built from TRBV19 and TRBJ2-1; D may be TRBD1 (8 bases). V was cut by 3 bases and J by 7 bases, with 19 bases left in between. The CDR3 covers 16 residues. Germline V gives CDR1 LNHDA, CDR2 SQIVND (reference sequence). This chain's CDR3 is CASSMNEGQGGNEQFF. Written as DNA, the CDR3 is TGTGCCAGTAGTATGAATGAAGGACAGGGAGGGAATGAGCAGTTCTTC.

In its sample, this clone was seen a few times. In DNA form, the CDR3 reads TGCAGCGTTGGGGACGGAGCCTACGAGCAGTACTTC. It yields the protein CSVGDGAYEQYF. The V gene is TRBV29-1, the J gene TRBJ2-7; the D call may be TRBD1 or TRBD2 (5 bases each). The germline gives CDR1 SQVTM, CDR2 ANQGSEA. Trimming cost V 4 bases and J 2 bases, with 9 bases left between them. This CDR3 contains 12 residues.

CDR3 protein: CASSPDTNPMREQYF. CDR3 DNA sequence: TGTGCCAGCAGTCCCGACACCAACCCGATGAGGGAGCAGTACTTC. V gene TRBV6-5 combines with J gene TRBJ2-7, with D hard to call. The CDR3 contains 15 residues. V dropped 5 bases and J dropped 7 bases, with 21 bases sitting between them. Per the germline V gene, CDR1 is MNHEY and CDR2 is SVGAGI.

This chain links TRBV6-5 with TRBJ2-2; TRBD2 matches 7 bases. Germline CDR1 MNHEY, CDR2 SVGAGI. Trimming took 6 bases from V and 7 from J; bases not matched to a gene: 11. The CDR3 runs 15 residues. The CDR3 region has the DNA TGTGCCAGCAGGTCGCCGGGGGGTCGGGGCGGGGAGCTGTTTTTT. Residues: CASRSPGGRGGELFF.

The chain carries TRBV4-3 and TRBJ2-7; 13 nucleotides match TRBD2. The CDR3 loop spans 16 amino acids. The V and J ends lost 4 bases and 5 bases, in that order; junction bases with no gene match: 8. Germline assignment: CDR1 LGHNA and CDR2 YSLEER. DNA of the CDR3: TGCGCCAGCAGCCCGGGGAGGACTAGCGGGAGCGACGAGCAGTACTTC. Its translation: CASSPGRTSGSDEQYF.

The chain uses TRBV11-2 and TRBJ2-1, with unresolved D. There are 14 residues in the CDR3. Germline CDR1 is SGHAT and CDR2 is FQNNGV. The ends were cut back, 5 bases at V and 5 bases at J, with 13 bases in the middle. CDR3: CASSPTDQHNEQFF. The CDR3 coding sequence is TGTGCCAGCAGCCCGACCGACCAGCACAATGAGCAGTTCTTC.

The chain's CDR3 is CASSPKIQETQYF. In DNA form, the CDR3 reads TGTGCCAGCAGTCCCAAAATCCAAGAGACCCAGTACTTC. The chain employs TRBV27 and TRBJ2-5; the D is unclear. V was clipped by 5 bases and J by 1 base, with 8 bases between them. This CDR3 is built from 13 residues. Germline V gene lookup returns CDR1 MNHEY and CDR2 SMNVEV (reference sequence).

This chain uses TRBV29-1 with TRBJ1-1; D gene uncertain. V lost 7 bases and J 3 bases, leaving 12 bases between the germline ends. Per germline, CDR1 SQVTM and CDR2 ANQGSEA. This CDR3 contains 12 residues. The CDR3 DNA reads TGCAGCGCTGGCTTGAGCGACACTGAAGCTTTCTTT. It yields the protein CSAGLSDTEAFF. Full variable domain (remainder filled in from reference TRBV29-1 and TRBJ1-1): SAVISQKPSRDICQRGTSLTIQCQVDSQVTMMFWYRQQPGQSLTLIATANQGSEATYESGFVIDKFPISRPNLTFSTLTVSNMSPEDSSIYLCSAGLSDTEAFFGQGTRLTVV.

The rearrangement links TRBV6-2 or TRBV6-3 to TRBJ1-5; D is ambiguous. The CDR3 runs 14 residues. The germline CDR1 and CDR2 sequences are MNHEY and SVGEGT. Trimming took off 5 bases at V and 3 bases at J, with 11 bases between the two ends. CDR3 DNA: TGTGCCAGCAGTGACACGGGAGTCAATCAGCCCCAGCATTTT. Its translation: CASSDTGVNQPQHF.

The CDR3 sequence is CASSLSYQETQYF. For the CDR3, the DNA is TGTGCCAGCAGCTTAAGCTACCAAGAGACCCAGTACTTC. This chain uses TRBV7-2 with TRBJ2-5, with no clear D. Germline assignment: CDR1 SGHTA and CDR2 FQGNSA. CDR3 length equals 13 residues. Trimming stripped 2 bases from V and 0 bases from J, with 4 bases between.

This chain joins TRBV2 and TRBJ1-6, with 9 bases aligning to TRBD1. The length of the CDR3 is 14 residues. V dropped 4 bases and J dropped 6; count of bases not matched to a gene: 1. Per germline, CDR1 SNHLY and CDR2 FYNNEI. This chain's CDR3 is CASSGDRANSPLHF. The CDR3, as DNA: TGTGCCAGCAGTGGGGACAGGGCTAATTCACCCCTCCACTTT. The full variable domain, with the rest looked up from reference TRBV2 and TRBJ1-6, is EPEVTQTPSHQVTQMGQEVILRCVPISNHLYFYWYRQILGQKVEFLVSFYNNEISEKSEIFDDQFSVERPDGSNFTLKIRSTKLEDSAMYFCASSGDRANSPLHFGNGTRLTVT.

V gene TRBV3-1 (or the pseudogene TRBV3-2) combines with J gene TRBJ2-7, with a tentative D call TRBD2 (5 bases). V was pared by 4 bases and J by 3 bases, with 7 bases between. Germline V CDR1 and CDR2: LGHDT, YNNKEL (reference sequence). This CDR3 has 12 amino acids. The CDR3 region is CASSLTSYEQYF. DNA of the CDR3: TGTGCCAGCAGCCTCACTAGCTACGAGCAGTACTTC.

V gene TRBV19 combines with J gene TRBJ1-1; 7 bases align to TRBD1. The CDR3 length is 12 residues. Unmatched junction bases numbered 10, after V lost 11 bases and J lost 7 bases. CDR1 is LNHDA and CDR2 is SQIVND in the germline V gene (reference sequence). The CDR3, as DNA: TGTGCCGGGAGGGGGCCCGATAATGAAGCTTTCTTT. It codes for CAGRGPDNEAFF.

The rearrangement uses TRBV2 and TRBJ1-2; 9 bases are a match to TRBD1. V shed 8 bases, J shed 5 bases, and the junction held 9 bases outside the gene matches. Germline CDR1 SNHLY, CDR2 FYNNEI. This CDR3 comprises 14 residues. This CDR3 is CASRLRTGEYGYTF. CDR3 nucleotide sequence: TGTGCCAGCCGCCTACGGACAGGGGAATATGGCTACACCTTC.

CDR3 amino acids: CASSVGSATLYNTQYF. The CDR3 DNA reads TGTGCCAGCAGCGTAGGGTCCGCTACTCTCTACAATACGCAGTATTTT. This chain uses TRBV9 with TRBJ2-3; D is undetermined. Germline CDR1 is SGDLS and CDR2 is YYNGEE. V dropped 0 bases and J dropped 7 bases, with 18 bases sitting between them. The CDR3 length is 16 residues.